This TCR beta chain came from a study of T cell responses to AZD1222 COVID-19 vaccine (dated by TCRdb to the early 2020s). Notes on the research overall: AZD1222 recipients whose second dose came at about 4 weeks and those whose second dose came at about 12 weeks were combined into one group, since spike-specific TCR depth and breadth did not differ between the two schedules. Trial participants were enrolled into age subgroups of 18-55, 56-69 and 70-plus years, which contained around 140, 26 and 57 TCR-sequenced participants, respectively. A total of 240 or so trial participants underwent TCR sequencing, of whom 207 had received two doses of AZD1222 and approximately 25 had received two doses of the MenACWY control vaccine.

The CDR3 regions of human TCRbeta chains were analyzed by immunosequencing. As for the original processing: Repertoire TCRs were matched against a reference library of SARS-CoV-2-specific TCRs generated with the MIRA antigen-specificity platform. Breadth was defined as the fraction of unique TCRs that were SARS-CoV-2-associated. Depth was defined as the fraction of total T cells that were SARS-CoV-2-associated. Using the MIRA data, each spike-specific TCR was assigned both to the spike region to which the TCR was reactive and to a CD4 or CD8 class. Log10-transformed breadth and depth values were compared by one-way ANOVA with Sidak's multiple comparisons tests. TCRdb took this table from immuneACCESS and kept in-frame rearrangements with V and J called. Such tables lack part of the clones; where checked against another copy, unresolved V genes explain under half of the gap, and the rest is unexplained. D and trimming were read from the DNA, whereas the V and J calls and clone size are those reported in that table. The sample records around 100,000 clones, approximately 91% of which are singletons. The ten largest clones represent over 15% of the sample.

For this clone: Its antigen target is currently unknown. No base quality values were provided; no much bigger clone lies one nucleotide off.

The full study reports these points: Because no day 14 peak-response samples were available, repertoires were characterized only after the peak T cell response. In the small 56-69-year group, the increase in depth fell short of significance, most likely because of low power. Spike-specific TCR breadth and depth rose significantly after two AZD1222 doses compared with day 0 and with MenACWY recipients. CD4 TCRs associated with the vaccine covered the entire spike protein, and the dominant responses were in regions 160-218 and 743-854. Conclusions about previously exposed vaccinees are limited because only six or seven AZD1222 recipients were SARS-CoV-2 seropositive at baseline. Epitopes outside the regions mutated in the B.1.351 and B.1.1.7 variants were reportedly recognized by nearly half of the unique spike-specific TCRs. Most participants were white British and females outnumbered males, and the authors suggested that clonal diversity may have been underestimated.

After removal of 6 bases from V and 1 base from J, the junction retains 3 bases not matched to a gene. The germline V gene (reference sequence) supplies CDR1 LNHDA and CDR2 SQIVND. The cysteine opens and the phenylalanine closes a CDR3 of 14 amino acids. The read is trimmed to its CDR3 DNA, 42 bases read in frame from base 1. Read against the paper, the sample's time point label means: baseline before first vaccination. Samples from vaccinated people were obtained from the UK trials COV001 and COV002, which included a single-blind randomized controlled phase 2/3 trial of AZD1222 (ChAdOx1 nCoV-19) in healthy adults. Trial participant PBMC samples were collected at day 0 and day 28 after the second dose for TCRbeta chain sequencing.

The sequence derives from an adult in good health. The source was peripheral blood, collected on day 0 of AZD1222 vaccination. Recombination linked TRBV19 to TRBJ2-3; TRBD2 lines up with 8 middle nucleotides. The DNA is as follows: TGTGCCAGTAGCCAGACTAGCGGCACAGATACGCAGTATTTT. The resulting protein is CASSQTSGTDTQYF.